Listed below are T cell receptor beta chains from one sample, sequenced in a study of blood T cell repertoires in COVID-19. Using immunoSEQ multiplex PCR, the repertoire was profiled, and TCRdb retains in-frame clones only, with some absent. This table holds 120,000 or so clones, roughly 77% found once. Sequencing was performed on peripheral blood. The source of these receptors is a man aged 55-75 years with active or convalescent COVID-19. Each CDR3 is given with its conserved first and last residue. Each record gives: D gene, J gene, V gene, CDR3 length, CDR3 protein. D genes are given only for firm matches.

>TRBD1|TRBJ2-2|TRBV4-2|18
CASSQRGTGGALAGELFF
>NA|TRBJ2-1|TRBV3-1/TRBV3-2|15
CASMPQGTSYNEQFF
>TRBD2|TRBJ2-5|TRBV18|16
CASSRGSGLFQETQYF
>NA|TRBJ1-1|TRBV5-1|13
CASSLAGETEAFF
>TRBD1|TRBJ2-5|TRBV28|15
CASSSTGGAGETQYF
>NA|TRBJ1-3|TRBV4-2|15
CASSQVAGAGNTIYF
>NA|TRBJ2-5|TRBV14|15
CASSQDVNYGETQYF
>TRBD1|TRBJ2-2|TRBV19|15
CASYRGRRGTGELFF
>TRBD1|TRBJ2-7|TRBV5-6|13
CASSMGQRPEQYF
>NA|TRBJ2-5|TRBV7-7|13
CASSSGLQETQYF
>NA|TRBJ2-3|TRBV12-2|16
CASPRAGTTNTDTQYF
>TRBD1|TRBJ1-4|TRBV27|18
CAIRQVGTGGPTNEKLFF
>NA|TRBJ2-7|TRBV28|14
CASSLRTEGYEQYF
>NA|TRBJ1-3|TRBV6-6|13
CASSYSLLGAIYF
>NA|TRBJ2-7|TRBV18|15
CASSPRAAGPYEQYF
>NA|TRBJ2-7|TRBV7-7|14
CASSPGGLSTGQYF
>NA|TRBJ1-2|TRBV25-1|15
CASSRDPQGYYGYTF
>NA|TRBJ1-2|TRBV2|12
CASTGEARLYTF
>TRBD1|TRBJ2-1|TRBV7-9|15
CASSFPGTGHNEQFF
>NA|TRBJ2-3|TRBV7-3|14
CASSSGLSTDTQYF
>NA|TRBJ2-6|TRBV18|16
CASSPELGVGANVLTF
>TRBD2|TRBJ2-7|TRBV5-1|14
CASSAGLASYEQYF
>TRBD1|TRBJ2-7|TRBV30|14
CAWSTLRTGDEQYF
>NA|TRBJ2-3|TRBV15|16
CATSRLQGGVADTQYF
>NA|TRBJ1-2|TRBV29-1|13
CSVIRDWNYGYTF
>TRBD2|TRBJ2-7|TRBV27|14
CASTQAGGKDEQYF
>TRBD2|TRBJ2-5|TRBV20-1|15
CSASRGPSGQETQYF
>TRBD1|TRBJ2-7|TRBV6-5|15
CASSRNGQGPYEQYF
>NA|TRBJ1-6|TRBV6-6|13
CASSYSTGEPLHF
>NA|TRBJ1-6|TRBV28|16
CASSSVGRGENSPLHF
>NA|TRBJ1-1|TRBV30|13
CAWSVGGNTEAFF
>TRBD2|TRBJ2-1|TRBV27|16
CASGTRAGGAGHEQFF
>TRBD2|TRBJ2-3|TRBV19|16
CASSIDSGRLTDTQYF
>NA|TRBJ2-7|TRBV24-1|15
CATSDSLNRVFEQYF
>TRBD1|TRBJ2-5|TRBV4-2|16
CASSQSTRQGAKTQYF
>NA|TRBJ2-6|TRBV18|19
CASSPSRTSPSSGANVLTF
>NA|TRBJ1-6|TRBV19|12
CASSGYNSPLHF
>TRBD1|TRBJ2-4|TRBV18|13
CASSPRQGNIQYF
>TRBD2|TRBJ2-7|TRBV12-3/TRBV12-4|11
CASSGTSGCYF
>TRBD2|TRBJ2-5|TRBV6-2/TRBV6-3|21
CASSYSNVGAKTSGSRETQYF